This T cell receptor beta chain appears in the sequencing data of a study of identical twins. Study-level findings and limits: Beta clonotypes that were abundant in cord blood contained fewer insertions, a pattern absent from memory repertoires. Less excess twin sharing appeared in beta out-of-frame sequences.

Per the germline V gene, CDR1 is SGDLS and CDR2 is YYNGEE. CDR3 length equals 15 residues. Trimming shortened V by 3 bases and J by 2 bases, and 14 bases separated the two germline ends. There are many counts of this clonotype. What it binds is unknown. TCRdb analysed the 5' RACE reads with MiXCR anew, one entry per CDR3 protein. The sample lists 300,000 or so distinct CDR3 sequences; around 9.7% were seen once. These data were likewise used in another study, on yellow fever vaccine responses in identical twins. That study reports: Reports say the vaccine T cell response in twins looked partly convergent and partly personalized.

The sample was CD8+ T cells sorted from blood. The chain is built from TRBV9 and TRBJ2-5, with TRBD1 as a possible D gene (6 bases). The source is a woman aged 18-29 years in good health. The CDR3 spells CASSDSGHPQETQYF. As DNA, the CDR3 is TGTGCCAGCAGCGATTCGGGACACCCTCAAGAGACCCAGTACTTC.